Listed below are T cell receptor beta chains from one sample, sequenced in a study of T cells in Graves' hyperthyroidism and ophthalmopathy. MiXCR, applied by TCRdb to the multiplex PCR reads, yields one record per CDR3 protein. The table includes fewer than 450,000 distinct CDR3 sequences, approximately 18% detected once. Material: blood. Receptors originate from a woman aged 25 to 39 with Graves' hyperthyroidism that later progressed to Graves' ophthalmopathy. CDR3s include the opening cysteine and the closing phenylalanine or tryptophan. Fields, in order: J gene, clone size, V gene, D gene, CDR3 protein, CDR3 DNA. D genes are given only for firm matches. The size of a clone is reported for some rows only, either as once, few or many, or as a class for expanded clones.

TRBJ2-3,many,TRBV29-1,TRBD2,CSARLAFGRTDTQYF,TGCAGCGCTAGACTAGCGTTTGGGCGCACAGATACGCAGTATTTT
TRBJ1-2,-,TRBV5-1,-,CASSVTPDGYYGYTF,TGCGCCAGCAGCGTGACTCCGGACGGCTACTATGGCTACACCTTC
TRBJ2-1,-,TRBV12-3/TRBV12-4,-,CASSASPFPGGF,TGTGCCAGCAGTGCCTCTCCGTTTCCCGGTGGCTTC
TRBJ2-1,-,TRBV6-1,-,CASTHRGEAYNEQFF,TGTGCCAGCACCCACCGAGGTGAGGCTTACAATGAGCAGTTCTTC
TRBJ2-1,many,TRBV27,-,CASSLLRASYNEQFF,TGTGCCAGCAGTTTATTGCGGGCCTCCTACAATGAGCAGTTCTTC
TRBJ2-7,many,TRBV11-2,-,CASSLDVQKTYEQYF,TGTGCCAGCAGCTTAGACGTACAGAAGACCTACGAGCAGTACTTC
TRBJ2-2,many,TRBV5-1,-,CASSLGSNTGELFF,TGCGCCAGCAGCTTGGGATCGAACACCGGGGAGCTGTTTTTT
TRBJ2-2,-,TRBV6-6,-,CASSYSAWLANTGELFF,TGTGCCAGCAGTTACTCGGCGTGGCTAGCTAACACCGGGGAGCTGTTTTTT
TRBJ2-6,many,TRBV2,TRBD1,CAGQTGLISGANVLTF,TGTGCCGGTCAGACAGGGTTAATCTCTGGGGCCAACGTCCTGACTTTC
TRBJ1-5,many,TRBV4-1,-,CASSQGGTRNQPQHF,TGCGCCAGCAGCCAAGGTGGGACAAGGAATCAGCCCCAGCATTTT
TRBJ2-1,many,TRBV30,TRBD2,CAWSVGMAGGINEQFF,TGTGCCTGGAGCGTTGGCATGGCGGGAGGGATCAATGAGCAGTTCTTC
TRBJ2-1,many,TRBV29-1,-,CSVDGSRTNNEQFF,TGCAGCGTTGATGGGTCTAGGACCAACAATGAGCAGTTCTTC
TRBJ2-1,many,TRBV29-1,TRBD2,CSVSTSGIPNEQFF,TGCAGCGTTTCGACTAGCGGCATACCCAATGAGCAGTTCTTC
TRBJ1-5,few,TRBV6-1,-,CASSEGQDDQPQHF,TGTGCCAGCAGTGAAGGCCAGGACGATCAGCCCCAGCATTTT
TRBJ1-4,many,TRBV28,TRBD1,CASSSQRTGDPTNEKLFF,TGTGCCAGCAGTTCGCAACGGACAGGCGACCCTACTAATGAAAAACTGTTTTTT
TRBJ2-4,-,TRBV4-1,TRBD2,CASSPRTSGTGRLAKNIQYF,TGCGCCAGCAGCCCGAGGACTAGCGGGACGGGCAGGCTGGCCAAAAACATTCAGTACTTC
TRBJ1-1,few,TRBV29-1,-,CSGGNMGGTEAFF,TGCAGCGGGGGGAATATGGGGGGGACTGAAGCTTTCTTT
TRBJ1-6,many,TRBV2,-,CASSEASSTSPLHF,TGTGCCAGCAGTGAAGCCTCATCTACTTCACCCCTCCACTTT
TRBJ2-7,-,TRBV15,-,CATSREGLDYEQYF,TGTGCCACCAGCAGAGAGGGGTTGGACTACGAGCAGTACTTC
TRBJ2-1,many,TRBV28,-,CASSLEPGRPYNEQFF,TGTGCCAGCAGTTTAGAGCCAGGGCGCCCCTACAATGAGCAGTTCTTC
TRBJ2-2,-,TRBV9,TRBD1,CASSHDRALNTGELFF,TGTGCCAGCAGCCACGACAGGGCCCTGAACACCGGGGAGCTGTTTTTT
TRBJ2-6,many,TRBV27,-,CASSALNSGANVLTF,TGTGCCAGCAGTGCCCTGAACTCTGGGGCCAACGTCCTGACTTTC
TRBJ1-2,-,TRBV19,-,CASSKRGSGYTF,TGTGCCAGTAGTAAGAGGGGCAGTGGCTACACCTTC
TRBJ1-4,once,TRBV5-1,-,CASSLGGRGYNEKLFF,TGCGCCAGCAGCTTAGGCGGCCGGGGGTATAATGAAAAACTGTTTTTT
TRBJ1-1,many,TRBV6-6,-,CASSYSVPMNTEAFF,TGTGCCAGCAGTTACTCAGTTCCGATGAACACTGAAGCTTTCTTT
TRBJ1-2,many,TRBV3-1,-,CASSQVRGRDGYTF,TGTGCCAGCAGCCAAGTGCGAGGTCGGGATGGCTACACCTTC
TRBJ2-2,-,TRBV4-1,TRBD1,CASSQVAGQGLNTGELFF,TGCGCCAGCAGCCAAGTCGCGGGACAGGGGTTGAACACCGGGGAGCTGTTTTTT
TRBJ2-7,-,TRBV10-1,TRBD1,CASSDSGGYEQYF,TGCGCCAGCAGTGACTCAGGGGGTTACGAGCAGTACTTC
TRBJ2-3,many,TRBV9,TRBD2,CASSVVDRGGRTDTQYF,TGTGCCAGCAGCGTAGTGGATCGGGGGGGCCGCACAGATACGCAGTATTTT
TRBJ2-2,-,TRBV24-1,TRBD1,CATGSWAGGVLGDTGELFF,TGTGCCACCGGGAGTTGGGCAGGGGGCGTGTTGGGAGACACCGGGGAGCTGTTTTTT
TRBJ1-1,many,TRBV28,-,CASSLYDRRRANTEAFF,TGTGCCAGCAGTTTATACGACAGGAGGAGGGCGAACACTGAAGCTTTCTTT
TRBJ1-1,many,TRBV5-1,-,CASSPDRAIPEAFF,TGCGCCAGCAGCCCGGACAGAGCGATCCCTGAAGCTTTCTTT
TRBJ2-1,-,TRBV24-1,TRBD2,CATSAQAATSGGAYEQFF,TGTGCCACCAGTGCTCAGGCCGCCACTAGCGGGGGGGCTTATGAGCAGTTCTTC
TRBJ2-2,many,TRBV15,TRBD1,CATSSRQGRLFF,TGTGCCACCAGCAGTCGACAGGGACGCCTGTTTTTT
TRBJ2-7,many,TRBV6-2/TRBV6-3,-,CASSQVADRVLDYEQYF,TGTGCCAGCAGTCAAGTAGCGGATCGAGTACTCGACTACGAGCAGTACTTC
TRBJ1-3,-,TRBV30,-,CAWSVRGGNGNTIYF,TGTGCCTGGAGTGTACGCGGGGGAAACGGGAACACCATATATTTT
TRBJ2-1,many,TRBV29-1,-,CSVELGTFNEQFF,TGCAGCGTTGAGTTGGGCACTTTCAATGAGCAGTTCTTC
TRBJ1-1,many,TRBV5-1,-,CASSPLRRSEAFF,TGCGCCAGCAGCCCCCTGCGACGGAGTGAAGCTTTCTTT
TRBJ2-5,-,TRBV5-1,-,CASSLYGGQETQYF,TGCGCCAGCAGCTTGTACGGAGGCCAAGAGACCCAGTACTTC
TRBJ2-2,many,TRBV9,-,CASSASGELGGELFF,TGTGCCAGCAGCGCCTCGGGGGAGTTAGGCGGGGAGCTGTTTTTT
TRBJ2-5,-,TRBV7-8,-,CASSLARAGRASVETQYF,TGTGCCAGCAGCTTAGCGCGGGCGGGACGGGCCTCTGTTGAGACCCAGTACTTC
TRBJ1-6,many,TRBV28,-,CASSFLPAGGNSPLHF,TGTGCCAGCAGTTTCCTTCCGGCGGGGGGGAATTCACCCCTCCACTTT
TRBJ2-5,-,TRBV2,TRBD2,CASSATDAGLAGGQETQYF,TGTGCCAGCAGTGCGACAGACGCGGGGCTAGCGGGAGGCCAAGAGACCCAGTACTTC
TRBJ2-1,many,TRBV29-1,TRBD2,CSVEEYGQGGMRAYNEQFF,TGCAGCGTTGAAGAATATGGGCAGGGAGGGATGAGGGCCTACAATGAGCAGTTCTTC
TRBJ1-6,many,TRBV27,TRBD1,CASKPGDRDSPLHF,TGTGCCAGCAAACCGGGAGACAGGGATTCACCCCTCCACTTT
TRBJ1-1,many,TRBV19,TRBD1,CASSIHDRAGNTEAFF,TGTGCCAGTAGTATCCATGACAGGGCGGGGAACACTGAAGCTTTCTTT
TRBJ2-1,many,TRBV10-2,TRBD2,CASSESLGLAHNEQFF,TGCGCCAGCAGTGAGTCGTTGGGACTAGCTCACAATGAGCAGTTCTTC
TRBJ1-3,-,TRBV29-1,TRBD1,CSVSTGGNTIYF,TGCAGCGTTTCGACAGGGGGAAACACCATATATTTT
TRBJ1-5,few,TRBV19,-,CASSIGGNQPQHF,TGTGCCAGTAGTATAGGCGGTAATCAGCCCCAGCATTTT
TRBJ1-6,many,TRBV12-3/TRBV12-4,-,CASSLGGAYSPLHF,TGTGCCAGCAGTTTAGGGGGGGCTTATTCACCCCTCCACTTT
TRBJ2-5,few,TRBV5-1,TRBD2,CASSSIRYNSGRETQYF,TGCGCCAGCAGCTCCATCCGTTACAACAGCGGGAGAGAGACCCAGTACTTC
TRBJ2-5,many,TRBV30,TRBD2,CAWSVPGGAYQETQYF,TGTGCCTGGAGTGTGCCGGGGGGGGCGTACCAAGAGACCCAGTACTTC